This T cell receptor beta chain was recorded in a study of type 1 and type 2 diabetes patients. This clonotype was observed a handful of times. Per germline, CDR1 DFQATT and CDR2 SNEGSKA (reference sequence). The V end lost 5 bases, the J end lost 2 bases, and 20 bases lay between the germline ends. This CDR3 has 16 amino acids. The PCR template was genomic DNA. The TCR beta CDR3 region was amplified using 30 forward and 13 reverse primers. MiXCR, run by TCRdb on the multiplex PCR reads, gives a single entry per CDR3 protein. The sample has 280,000 or so distinct CDR3 sequences, more than 45% seen once.

The specimen was peripheral blood mononuclear cells (PBMCs). This sequence was found in a man between 18 and 35 years old with type 2 diabetes. This sequence joins TRBV20-1 and TRBJ2-3; D is uncertain. CDR3 in amino acids: CSARPNTRSATDTQYF. The CDR3 nucleotides are TGCAGTGCTCGGCCCAATACTCGCTCAGCCACAGATACGCAGTATTTT.